This T cell receptor beta chain was recovered during a study of T cells after yellow fever vaccination. Findings and limits, study-wide: Booster samples showed a return of most primary-vaccination clones (roughly 95% CD4, 80% to 90% CD8).

Germline V gene sequence: CDR1 WSHSY, CDR2 SAAADI. The CDR3 runs 16 residues. V dropped 1 base and J dropped 8 bases, with 18 bases sitting between them. The 5'RACE template-switching step produced TCR cDNA and added a universal primer site and UMIs. TCRdb ran MiXCR on the 5' RACE reads and lists one entry per CDR3 protein. The data contain hundreds of thousands of distinct CDR3 sequences, approximately 8% of them singletons. This clonotype turned up a few times. Its antigen is as yet unknown. The specimen was CD4+ T cells sorted from PBMCs, collected 5 days after the yellow fever booster vaccination. This receptor was obtained from a man aged 18 to 29 who received the YFV17D yellow fever vaccine. V gene TRBV10-2 combines with J gene TRBJ2-4; D is undetermined. The CDR3 loop reads CASSEWGKPSGDIQYF. DNA for the CDR3: TGCGCCAGCAGTGAGTGGGGTAAACCCTCAGGCGACATTCAGTACTTC.